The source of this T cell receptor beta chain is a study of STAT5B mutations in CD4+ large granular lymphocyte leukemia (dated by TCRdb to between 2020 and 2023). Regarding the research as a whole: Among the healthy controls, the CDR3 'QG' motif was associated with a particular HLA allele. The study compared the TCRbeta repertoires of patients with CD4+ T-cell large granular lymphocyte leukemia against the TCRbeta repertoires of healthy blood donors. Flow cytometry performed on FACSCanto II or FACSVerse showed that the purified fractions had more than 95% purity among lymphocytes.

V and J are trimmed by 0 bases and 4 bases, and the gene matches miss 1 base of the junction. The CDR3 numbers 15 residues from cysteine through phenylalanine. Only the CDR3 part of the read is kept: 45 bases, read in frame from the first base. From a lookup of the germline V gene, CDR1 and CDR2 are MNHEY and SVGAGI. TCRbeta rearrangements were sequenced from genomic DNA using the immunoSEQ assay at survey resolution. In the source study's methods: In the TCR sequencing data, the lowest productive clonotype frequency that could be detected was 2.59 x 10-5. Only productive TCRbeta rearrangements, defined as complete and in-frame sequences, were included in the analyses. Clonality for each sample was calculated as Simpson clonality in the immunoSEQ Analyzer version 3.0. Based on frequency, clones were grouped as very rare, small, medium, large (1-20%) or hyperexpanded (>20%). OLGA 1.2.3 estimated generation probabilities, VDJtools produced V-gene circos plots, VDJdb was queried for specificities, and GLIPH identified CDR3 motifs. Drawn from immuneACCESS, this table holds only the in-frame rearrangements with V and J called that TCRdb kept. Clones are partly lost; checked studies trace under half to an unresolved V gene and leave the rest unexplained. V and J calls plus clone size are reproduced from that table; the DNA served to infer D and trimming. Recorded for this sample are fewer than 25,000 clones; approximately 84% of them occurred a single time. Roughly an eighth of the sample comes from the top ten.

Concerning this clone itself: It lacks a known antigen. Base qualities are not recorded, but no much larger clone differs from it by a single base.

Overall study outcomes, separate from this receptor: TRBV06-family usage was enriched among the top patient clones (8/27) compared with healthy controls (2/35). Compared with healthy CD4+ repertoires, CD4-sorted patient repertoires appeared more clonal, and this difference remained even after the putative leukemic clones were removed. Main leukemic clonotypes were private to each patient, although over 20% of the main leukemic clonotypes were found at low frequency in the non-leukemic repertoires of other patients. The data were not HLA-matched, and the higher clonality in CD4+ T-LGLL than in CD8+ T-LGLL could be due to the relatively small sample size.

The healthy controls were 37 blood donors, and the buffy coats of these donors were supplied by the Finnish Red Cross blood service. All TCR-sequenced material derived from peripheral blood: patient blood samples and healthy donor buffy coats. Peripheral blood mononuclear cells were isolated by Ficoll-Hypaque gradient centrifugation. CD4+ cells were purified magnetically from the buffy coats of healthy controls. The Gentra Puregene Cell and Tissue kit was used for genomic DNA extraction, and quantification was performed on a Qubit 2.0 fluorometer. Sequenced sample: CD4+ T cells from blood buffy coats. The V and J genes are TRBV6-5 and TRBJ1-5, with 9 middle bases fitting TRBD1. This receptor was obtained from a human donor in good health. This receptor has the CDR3 CASSYSGTGNQPQHF. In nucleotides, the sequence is TGTGCCAGCAGTTACTCCGGGACAGGGAATCAGCCCCAGCATTTT.